One and the same sample provided the 26 T cell receptor beta chains below, sequenced in a study of Graves' ophthalmopathy and Graves' hyperthyroidism. TCR beta CDR3 regions were amplified from RNA transcripts. First-round RT-PCR relied on HTBI primers, and a second-round multiplex PCR came next. Via MiXCR, TCRdb re-called the multiplex PCR reads, giving one row per CDR3 protein. The data contain around 670,000 distinct CDR3 sequences, approximately 40% of them singletons. Material for sequencing was peripheral blood. These receptors all stem from an adult man with Graves' ophthalmopathy.

The V call is TRBV7-2, the J call TRBJ2-5; 8 nucleotides line up with TRBD2. This CDR3 has 17 amino acids. Unmatched junction bases numbered 11, after V lost 5 bases and J lost 0 bases. Germline values: CDR1 SGHTA, CDR2 FQGNSA. For the CDR3, the DNA is TGTGCCAGCAGCCCACAGGTGTTAGCGGGGAACCAAGAGACCCAGTACTTC. Translating it yields CASSPQVLAGNQETQYF.

This clonotype was detected ten times or more. This sequence joins TRBV15 and TRBJ2-7; 8 nucleotides match TRBD1. Germline values: CDR1 LNHNV, CDR2 YYDKDF (reference sequence). With V trimmed by 5 bases and J by 3 bases, 6 bases remained unmatched. This CDR3 contains 14 residues. This chain's CDR3 is CATSGTGTGYEQYF. CDR3 sequence (DNA): TGTGCCACCAGCGGAACCGGGACAGGCTACGAGCAGTACTTC.

This clonotype has a handful of counts. In nucleotides, the CDR3 is TGTGCCAGCAGCTTTTTAGGGGGCTCGAGCAATCAGCCCCAGCATTTT. Its protein product is CASSFLGGSSNQPQHF. The chain combines TRBV5-6 with TRBJ1-5, with 7 nucleotides matching TRBD1. Germline CDR1 SGHDT, CDR2 YYEEEE. The V gene end was trimmed by 2 bases and the J gene end by 1 base; junction bases not matched to a gene: 6. CDR3 length equals 16 residues.

This clonotype was picked up a small number of times. One end of the junction does not line up with germline, which may come from a read error. The chain combines TRBV11-2 with TRBJ1-3; the D gene is possibly TRBD1 (5 bases). CDR1 is SGHAT, CDR2 FQNNGV, per germline. The CDR3 has 16 residues. The CDR3: CACSRDGADSGNTIYF. The CDR3 DNA sequence: TGTGCCTGCAGTAGGGACGGAGCTGACTCTGGAAACACCATATATTTT.

In its sample, this clonotype was seen a few times. The chain combines TRBV7-8 with TRBJ1-4; 7 bases map to TRBD1. V lost 1 base, J lost 8 bases, and 7 bases stayed unmatched. The CDR3 loop spans 15 amino acids. Per the germline V gene, CDR1 is SGHVS and CDR2 is FQNEAQ. The CDR3 nucleotides are TGTGCCAGCAGCTTAGAGAAGGGGGCATTGGAAAAACTGTTTTTT. Protein sequence: CASSLEKGALEKLFF.

This clonotype appeared many times. The chain employs TRBV14 and TRBJ2-6, with no clear D. Germline-derived CDR1 and CDR2 are SGHDN and FVKESK. The CDR3 has 19 amino acids. Deletions cut 4 bases from V and 0 bases from J, with 19 bases between. Here the CDR3 reads CASSPQSRGTSSGANVLTF. The CDR3 bases are TGTGCCAGCAGCCCGCAATCTAGAGGCACGTCCTCTGGGGCCAACGTCCTGACTTTC.

A note on this clonotype: The germline gene is not matched at one end of the junction; a read error may be the cause. The gene calls are TRBV28 and TRBJ1-1, with TRBD1 as a possible D gene (6 bases). Germline assignment: CDR1 MDHEN and CDR2 SYDVKM. The CDR3 length is 12 residues. The DNA of the CDR3 is TGTGTCAGCAAGGGGGGCTATACTGAAGCTTTCTTT. Protein sequence: CVSKGGYTEAFF.

The chain recombines TRBV13 with TRBJ1-2; TRBD1 matches at 8 bases. The V gene's germline CDR1 is PRHDT and CDR2 FYEKMQ (reference sequence). Trimming cost V 7 bases and J 7 bases; bases outside gene matches: 8. This CDR3 is 13 amino acids long. As DNA, the CDR3 is TGTGCCAGCATCGCACAGGGGGTGGGTGGCTACACCTTC. Its translation is CASIAQGVGGYTF.

This clonotype was seen a single time. V is TRBV7-9 and J is TRBJ2-5; 7 bases match TRBD1. V shed 5 bases and J 7 bases; nucleotides not matched to a gene: 13. The germline CDR1 and CDR2 sequences are SEHNR and FQNEAQ (reference sequence). CDR3 length equals 15 residues. The CDR3 bases are TGTGCCAGCAGCCCCCGACAGGGTTCCAGGGGGACCCAGTACTTC. Amino acid sequence: CASSPRQGSRGTQYF.

This clonotype was counted ten times or more. The V call is TRBV15, the J call TRBJ1-3; D not certain. Trimming stripped 3 bases from V and 0 bases from J, with 6 bases between. CDR3 length: 14 amino acids. CDR1 is LNHNV and CDR2 is YYDKDF in the germline V gene (reference sequence). CDR3 in amino acids: CATSRDFSGNTIYF. The CDR3 DNA reads TGTGCCACCAGCAGGGACTTCTCTGGAAACACCATATATTTT.

CDR3 in DNA: TGTGCCAGCAGCTCGGGACGGAGAGGGGCCAACGTCCTGACTTTC. Translation: CASSSGRRGANVLTF. The chain recombines TRBV9 with TRBJ2-6; D assignment may be TRBD1 or TRBD2 (5 bases each). The CDR3 has 15 amino acids. V lost 4 bases to trimming and J lost 4 bases, with 12 bases between them. Germline loops: CDR1 SGDLS, CDR2 YYNGEE.

The chain has TRBV28 and TRBJ1-4; D is ambiguous. CDR1 is MDHEN, CDR2 SYDVKM, per germline. V shed 4 bases and J shed 6 bases, with 6 bases lying between them. This CDR3 has 12 amino acids. CDR3 in DNA: TGTGCCAGCAGTTCCCCTCATGAAAAACTGTTTTTT. Protein sequence: CASSSPHEKLFF.

The chain couples TRBV7-2 to TRBJ2-5; 10 bases match TRBD2. The CDR3 length is 14 residues. With 7 bases clipped from V and 5 bases from J, the junction kept 7 bases outside the gene matches. Germline CDR1 reads SGHTA; CDR2 reads FQGNSA. The CDR3 protein is CASTQREGLETQYF. The CDR3 DNA reads as TGTGCCAGCACCCAGCGGGAGGGCCTCGAGACCCAGTACTTC. Variable domain in full (rest from reference TRBV7-2 and TRBJ2-5): GAGVSQSPSNKVTEKGKDVELRCDPISGHTALYWYRQSLGQGLEFLIYFQGNSAPDKSGLPSDRFSAERTGGSVSTLTIQRTQQEDSAVYLCASTQREGLETQYFGPGTRLLVL.

The J gene is TRBJ2-2, the V gene TRBV25-1; tentatively, D is TRBD1 (6 bases). Trimming stripped 5 bases from V and 0 bases from J, with 10 bases between. The CDR3 has 15 amino acids. The germline V gene encodes CDR1 MGHDK and CDR2 SYGVNS. Written as DNA, the CDR3 is TGTGCCAGCAGTAAACACAGGGCGAACACCGGGGAGCTGTTTTTT. Its protein product is CASSKHRANTGELFF.

This clonotype was seen only a few times. This chain connects TRBV7-9 to TRBJ2-2; 7 nucleotides match TRBD2. CDR3 length: 13 amino acids. Trimming took 8 bases from V and 2 from J; bases not matched to a gene: 2. Germline CDR1 is SEHNR and CDR2 is FQNEAQ (reference sequence). CDR3 DNA sequence: TGTGCCAGCGAGCGGGGCAACACCGGGGAGCTGTTTTTT. Its translation is CASERGNTGELFF.

This clonotype showed up many times. This chain connects TRBV4-3 to TRBJ2-7; 7 bases are a match to TRBD2. The CDR3 loop spans 15 amino acids. V lost 1 base, J lost 4 bases, and 7 bases stayed unmatched. Germline-derived CDR1 and CDR2 are LGHNA and YSLEER. As DNA, the CDR3 is TGCGCCAGCAGCCAAGCCGGGACTAACAAATACGAGCAGTACTTC. This translates into CASSQAGTNKYEQYF.

J is TRBJ1-6 and V is TRBV6-5, with 7 bases matching TRBD1. This CDR3 comprises 17 residues. With V trimmed by 6 bases and J by 0 bases, 8 bases remained unmatched. CDR1 is MNHEY and CDR2 is SVGAGI in the germline V gene. In nucleotides, the CDR3 is TGTGCCAGCAGACTCGGACAGGCCGGCTCCTATAATTCACCCCTCCACTTT. Translated: CASRLGQAGSYNSPLHF.

The sample holds many counts of this clonotype. CDR3 protein: CSVDGQGQETQYF. The CDR3, as DNA: TGCAGCGTGGATGGACAGGGCCAAGAGACCCAGTACTTC. The chain joins TRBV29-1 to TRBJ2-5; 8 bases agree with TRBD1. Germline V gives CDR1 SQVTM, CDR2 ANQGSEA. With 6 bases clipped from V and 1 base from J, the junction kept 4 bases outside the gene matches. The CDR3 loop spans 13 amino acids.

Of note for this clonotype: Being one base from a much bigger clone, this may be a read error. V and J are TRBV7-9 and TRBJ1-2; D is perhaps TRBD1 (6 bases). The CDR3 loop spans 14 amino acids. Germline V lookup: CDR1 SEHNR, CDR2 FQNEAQ (reference sequence). The CDR3 nucleotides read TGTGTCAGCAGCTCCTACAGGGAAGTGAGAGGCTACACCTTC. This gives the protein CVSSSYREVRGYTF.

Comment on this clonotype: One end of the junction varies from germline; a read error may be responsible. V is TRBV2 and J is TRBJ2-7, with D possibly TRBD1 on 5 matching bases. The CDR3 is made up of 9 amino acids. Germline V gene lookup returns CDR1 SNHLY and CDR2 FYNNEI. Written as DNA, the CDR3 is TGTGCCAGCAGTGAACAGGGTAACTTC. This sequence encodes CASSEQGNF.

The sample holds many counts of this clonotype. CDR3 bases: TGTGCCAGTAGTATTCGCCGGTGGACTGAAGCTTTCTTT. Translating gives CASSIRRWTEAFF. The J gene is TRBJ1-1, the V gene TRBV19; D remains ambiguous. CDR1 is LNHDA, CDR2 SQIVND, per germline (reference sequence). Trimming left V 3 bases short and J 5 bases short, with 10 bases between. This CDR3 contains 13 residues.

This clonotype occurred a few times. The gene calls are TRBV12-3 or TRBV12-4 and TRBJ2-5; TRBD2 aligns across 7 bases. J was trimmed by 2 bases and V by 4 bases; bases with no gene match: 7. The CDR3 loop spans 15 amino acids. The CDR3: CASSSAGVSQETQYF. DNA for the CDR3: TGTGCCAGCAGTTCCGCGGGGGTATCACAAGAGACCCAGTACTTC.

This clonotype was observed a handful of times. The J gene is TRBJ1-2, the V gene TRBV20-1; D not resolved. The V gene's germline CDR1 is DFQATT and CDR2 SNEGSKA (reference sequence). The CDR3 runs 12 residues. Trimming shortened V by 3 bases and J by 6 bases, and 11 bases separated the two germline ends. The DNA for the CDR3 is TGCAGTGCTAGTCTTCGGCAGGATGGCTACACCTTC. This gives the protein CSASLRQDGYTF.

About this clonotype itself: The conserved final phenylalanine or tryptophan is absent from the CDR3, which likely points to a read error. V usage is TRBV11-2 and J usage is TRBJ2-7; 9 nucleotides match TRBD1. Unmatched junction bases numbered 8, after V lost 5 bases and J lost 6 bases. The germline gives CDR1 SGHAT, CDR2 FQNNGV. The CDR3 spans 14 residues. The CDR3: CASSIGQGPCEQYC. Here the CDR3 DNA reads TGTGCCAGCAGCATCGGACAGGGGCCCTGCGAGCAGTACTGC.

Concerning this clonotype itself: A read error is possible here, since a much larger clone lies one base away. This chain links TRBV15 with TRBJ1-1; D perhaps matches TRBD1 (6 bases). Germline-derived CDR1 and CDR2 are LNHNV and YYDKDF (reference sequence). V lost 1 base, J lost 6 bases, and 12 bases lay in between. The CDR3 totals 14 residues. CDR3: CATSRGGKGAEAFF. In DNA form, the CDR3 reads TGTGCCACCAGCAGAGGAGGGAAGGGGGCTGAAGCTTTCTTT.

J is TRBJ2-3 and V is TRBV5-1; a weak D match, TRBD1 (5 bases). Germline V lookup: CDR1 SGHRS, CDR2 YFSETQ. The germline V and J ends were trimmed by 3 bases and 2 bases, with 13 bases remaining between them. There are 15 residues in the CDR3. The CDR3 region has the DNA TGCGCCAGCAGCTGGGGCAGGGAAGACACAGATACGCAGTATTTT. Translating it yields CASSWGREDTDTQYF.